These T cell receptor beta chains were read from a single sample in a study of T-cell reconstitution after alpha-beta-depleted transplantation in children. TCRdb re-analysed the PCR reads in MiXCR, keeping a single row per CDR3 protein. The sample shows 350,000 to 400,000 distinct CDR3 sequences, roughly 22% of them seen only once. This sample comprised PBMCs from the stem cell graft donor, obtained from the stem cell graft. Source of these receptors: a human donor who donated a stem cell graft to a child with acute myeloid leukemia. The CDR3 runs from the conserved cysteine through the conserved F or W. D genes are given only for firm matches. Some rows have no size entry. The others give once, few or many, or a class for an expanded clone.

j_call clone_size v_call d_call cdr3_nt cdr3_aa
TRBJ2-5 NA TRBV20-1 NA TGCAGTGCTAGAGACAGGGATCGTATAATCCAAGAGACCCAGTACTTC CSARDRDRIIQETQYF
TRBJ1-1 few TRBV20-1 NA TGCAGTGCGGTATTGAACGGGAACACTGAAGCTTTCTTT CSAVLNGNTEAFF
TRBJ2-1 few TRBV7-9 TRBD2 TGTGCCAGCAGCTTTATAGCGGGAGTAAGGAATGAGCAGTTCTTC CASSFIAGVRNEQFF
TRBJ2-2 few TRBV12-3/TRBV12-4 NA TGTGCCAGCAGTTTATTACAGGGCCCCGGGGAGCTGTTTTTT CASSLLQGPGELFF
TRBJ2-1 NA TRBV29-1 TRBD2 TGCAGCGTTGCGCGGGAGTATGAGCAGTTCTTC CSVAREYEQFF
TRBJ2-7 many TRBV20-1 TRBD1 TGCAGTGGGGGACAGGACTCCTACGAGCAGTACTTC CSGGQDSYEQYF
TRBJ2-7 NA TRBV11-2 NA TGTGCCAGCAGCTTATCGCGTCAGACGGCCTACGAGCAGTACTTC CASSLSRQTAYEQYF
TRBJ2-7 NA TRBV5-1 NA TGCGCCAGCAGCCGGGCCGGGGACACCTACGAGCAGTACTTC CASSRAGDTYEQYF
TRBJ1-6 many TRBV7-8 TRBD1 TGTGCCAGCACTTCCCGGGGGGGCAGGGGGCGATTTATTATAAATTCACCCCTCCACTTT CASTSRGGRGRFIINSPLHF
TRBJ1-1 NA TRBV7-9 NA TGTGCCAGCACCGAAAGTACAGGGAAGACTGAAGCTTTCTTT CASTESTGKTEAFF
TRBJ1-6 NA TRBV7-9 NA TGTGCCAGCAGCTTCCCCCCGGGGGCGAGTAATTCACCCCTCCACTTT CASSFPPGASNSPLHF
TRBJ2-5 few TRBV27 NA TGTGCCAGCAGCCCATTCGCTCAAGAGACCCAGTACTTC CASSPFAQETQYF
TRBJ1-1 NA TRBV5-1 NA TGCGCCAGCAGCTTAGGGGTGGATAACACTGAAGCTTTCTTT CASSLGVDNTEAFF
TRBJ2-1 NA TRBV28 TRBD1 TGTGCCAGCAGCCTGCTGGGACAGGGTTCCTACAATGAGCAGTTCTTC CASSLLGQGSYNEQFF
TRBJ1-1 NA TRBV2 NA TGTGCCAGCAGTGAATCCGGTCAGAGGAACACTGAAGCTTTCTTT CASSESGQRNTEAFF
TRBJ2-2 few TRBV20-1 NA TGCAGTGCTAGAGACCGGGTTAGACTCACCGGGGAGCTGTTTTTT CSARDRVRLTGELFF
TRBJ2-2 NA TRBV24-1 NA TGTGCCACCAGTGATCGGTCTCGAGGGAACACCGGGGAGCTGTTTTTT CATSDRSRGNTGELFF
TRBJ1-1 many TRBV2 TRBD1 TGTGCCAGCAGGGGACAGGGGTTTGAAGCTTTCTTT CASRGQGFEAFF
TRBJ2-5 NA TRBV21-1 NA TGTGCCAGCAGCAAACGGGGAGAGACCCAGTACTTC CASSKRGETQYF
TRBJ1-5 NA TRBV5-1 NA TGCGCCAGCAGCTTGGGTCAGGGGAATAGCAATCAGCCCCAGCATTTT CASSLGQGNSNQPQHF
TRBJ2-1 few TRBV20-1 TRBD2 TGCAGTGGTAGCGGGGCCCGGACTGACAATGAGCAGTTCTTC CSGSGARTDNEQFF
TRBJ2-3 NA TRBV11-2 NA TGTGCCAGCAGCTTAGACAGGGGTCCCGCAGATACGCAGTATTTT CASSLDRGPADTQYF
TRBJ1-1 few TRBV12-3/TRBV12-4 NA TGTGCCAGCAGTTTACATGGACACGAGAACACTGAAGCTTTCTTT CASSLHGHENTEAFF
TRBJ1-5 NA TRBV29-1 NA TGCAGCGTTGAAGTAGGGTCCGATCAGCCCCAGCATTTT CSVEVGSDQPQHF
TRBJ2-3 NA TRBV27 TRBD2 TGTGGAAGCGGGAGTGAAACAGATACGCAGTATTTT CGSGSETDTQYF
TRBJ1-5 few TRBV12-3/TRBV12-4 TRBD1 TGTGCCAGCAGTTCCGGGACAGGGGAGCCCCAGCCCCAGCATTTT CASSSGTGEPQPQHF
TRBJ1-1 few TRBV29-1 NA TGCAGCGTTGAACAGGCTATGAACACTGAAGCTTTCTTT CSVEQAMNTEAFF
TRBJ2-1 few TRBV21-1 NA TGTGCCAGCAGCAAACCCGGGTCCCACAATGAGCAGTTCTTC CASSKPGSHNEQFF
TRBJ1-3 NA TRBV28 NA TGTGCCAGCAGTTTATCACAGGGAAACGGAAACACCATATATTTT CASSLSQGNGNTIYF
TRBJ2-7 NA TRBV4-2 NA TGTGCCAGCAGCCCCCTCCGGGACTTCTCCTACGAGCAGTACTTC CASSPLRDFSYEQYF
TRBJ2-3 NA TRBV7-9 NA TGTGCCAGCAGCCATTGGGGTTATTATACGCAGTATTTT CASSHWGYYTQYF
TRBJ2-5 few TRBV7-2 NA TGTGCCAGCACCAACGGGCCGGGACCGGGGGTAGAGACCCAGTACTTC CASTNGPGPGVETQYF
TRBJ2-1 NA TRBV15 TRBD2 TGTGCCACCAGCAGAGATCTGATAGCGGGGAACCACAATGAGCAGTTCTTC CATSRDLIAGNHNEQFF
TRBJ2-2 many TRBV20-1 NA TGCAGTGCCCCGCGGCCCCTAGCGACCGGGGAGCTGTTTTTT CSAPRPLATGELFF
TRBJ2-1 NA TRBV29-1 NA TGCAGCGTTGACGGCGGGGCCCTCTACAATGAGCAGTTCTTC CSVDGGALYNEQFF
TRBJ2-2 NA TRBV5-1 NA TGCGCCAGCAGCTCCGGGACACCTAACACCGGGGAGCTGTTTTTT CASSSGTPNTGELFF
TRBJ2-7 NA TRBV4-1 NA TGCGCCAGCAGCCAAGATCCGTGGCGGACTAAGGGGGAGCAGTACTTC CASSQDPWRTKGEQYF
TRBJ1-2 NA TRBV7-9 TRBD1 TGTGCCAGCAGCTCCCGGACAGGGGCAAACTATGGCTACACCTTC CASSSRTGANYGYTF
TRBJ2-7 NA TRBV12-3/TRBV12-4 TRBD2 TGTGCCAGCAGTTTAGGCAGTCGGCTAGCGGGAGTCGAGCAGTACTTC CASSLGSRLAGVEQYF